These 2 T cell receptor beta chains were sequenced from one sample in a study of Graves' ophthalmopathy and Graves' hyperthyroidism. TCR beta CDR3 regions were amplified from RNA transcripts. Second-round multiplex PCR came after a first-round RT-PCR that employed HTBI primers. TCRdb analysed the multiplex PCR reads with MiXCR anew, one entry per CDR3 protein. The table records 500,000 to 700,000 distinct CDR3 sequences, 35% to 45% of them present only once. Sequencing was performed on peripheral blood or thyroid tissue (not recorded which). These receptors came from an adult man with Graves' hyperthyroidism.

This clonotype was counted at least ten times. The V gene is TRBV24-1, the J gene TRBJ2-7, with D possibly matching TRBD1 (6 bases). V dropped 4 bases and J dropped 7 bases, with 13 bases sitting between them. CDR1 KGHDR and CDR2 SFDVKD come from the germline V gene. This CDR3 is built from 13 residues. CDR3 bases: TGTGCCACCAGTGACCCGAACAGGGAAGAGCAGTACTTC. Its protein is CATSDPNREEQYF.

As for this clonotype: This sequence may be a read error, since a much larger clone differs from it by one base. The chain is built from TRBV7-3 and TRBJ2-7, with 11 positions matching TRBD1. After removal of 5 bases from V and 6 bases from J, the junction contained 6 bases not matched to a gene. The CDR3 loop spans 14 amino acids. Per germline, CDR1 SGHTA and CDR2 FQGTGA. The CDR3 sequence: CASSAGQGVREQYF. The DNA for the CDR3 is TGTGCCAGCAGCGCGGGACAGGGGGTCCGCGAGCAGTACTTC.